This T cell receptor beta chain is drawn from a study of CD8 T cells in ankylosing spondylitis. General study findings and limits: Ankylosing spondylitis blood appeared to be characterized by a TCR beta motif of eight highly homologous variants. Reactive arthritis synovial fluid and blood previously showed some of these motif variants.

There are a few counts of this clonotype. The target antigen is unknown. CDR1 and CDR2 (germline): SGHDN, FVKESK. V shed 1 base and J shed 1 base, with 13 bases lying between them. The length of the CDR3 is 16 residues. Using its own MiXCR run on the 5' RACE reads, TCRdb lists one record per CDR3 protein. The sample holds 750,000 to 850,000 distinct CDR3 sequences, roughly 12% seen once. The chain recombines TRBV14 with TRBJ2-5; D gene uncertain. This sequence originates from a male donor with ankylosing spondylitis. Sequencing was performed on blood, either unsorted or a sorted T cell fraction (not recorded which). CDR3 sequence reads: CASSQGRAEPQETQYF. In nucleotides, the CDR3 is TGTGCCAGCAGCCAAGGACGGGCGGAACCCCAAGAGACCCAGTACTTC.